This is a list of T cell receptor beta chains from one sample in a study of blood T cell repertoires in COVID-19. Sequenced by immunoSEQ multiplex PCR; TCRdb stores in-frame clones only, minus some. The sample shows 250,000 or so clones, around 90% of them seen only once. Sequencing input: peripheral blood. These receptors were taken from a middle-aged woman who had recovered from COVID-19. The CDR3 runs from the conserved cysteine through the conserved F or W. The D gene is left open where the match is weak. Part of the rows lack a size; the others show once, few, many or a class for expanded clones.

D gene	clone size	V gene	J gene	CDR3 length	CDR3 DNA	CDR3 protein
TRBD1	once	TRBV6-5	TRBJ1-4	15	TGTGCCAGCAGGCCGGGACAGGGCCTGTATGAAAAACTGTTTTTT	CASRPGQGLYEKLFF
.	.	TRBV7-2	TRBJ1-2	13	TGTGCCAGCAGCTTAGGATCGCCAGGGAGCTACACCTTC	CASSLGSPGSYTF
.	.	TRBV5-1	TRBJ2-7	14	TGCGCCAGCGGTGGGGGCGGGAGAGAGTACGAGCAGTACTTC	CASGGGGREYEQYF
TRBD1	.	TRBV7-2	TRBJ1-4	17	TGTGCCAGCAGCTTAGCAAGGGGGACAGGGGACTCTGTAAAACTGTTTTTT	CASSLARGTGDSVKLFF
.	.	TRBV6-2/TRBV6-3	TRBJ1-4	12	TGTGCCAGCAGCTCTACCGTTGAAAAACTGTTTTTT	CASSSTVEKLFF
TRBD2	.	TRBV5-1	TRBJ2-1	15	TGCGCCAGCAGCTGGAGGGCGGGAGCGGACAATGAGCAGTTCTTC	CASSWRAGADNEQFF
.	.	TRBV5-8	TRBJ2-5	11	TGTGCCAGCAGCGAGCAAGAGACCCAGTACTTC	CASSEQETQYF
TRBD1	.	TRBV3-1/TRBV3-2	TRBJ1-5	13	TGTGCCAGCAGCCAGACAGGGACTCAGCCCCAGCATTTT	CASSQTGTQPQHF
TRBD1	.	TRBV28	TRBJ1-4	15	TGTGCCAGCAGTCCACGACAGGGGGCGCGGGAAAAACTGTTTTTT	CASSPRQGAREKLFF
TRBD2	.	TRBV24-1	TRBJ2-3	16	TGTGCCACCAGTGATCCCGGACTAGCGGGAGGAGATACGCAGTATTTT	CATSDPGLAGGDTQYF
.	.	TRBV3-1/TRBV3-2	TRBJ2-5	14	TGTGCCAGCAGCCAAGAGCGGGACCAAGAGACCCAGTACTTC	CASSQERDQETQYF
TRBD1	.	TRBV29-1	TRBJ2-7	15	TGCAGCGTCCTCGTCCCGGGGACAGGGGCCACCGAGCAGTACTTC	CSVLVPGTGATEQYF
.	once	TRBV5-6	TRBJ1-2	12	TGTGCCAGCAGCCGACAGCTTTATGGCTACACCTTC	CASSRQLYGYTF
TRBD1	.	TRBV7-8	TRBJ1-2	14	TGTGCCAGCAGCATTACGGGACAGTCGTATGGCTACACCTTC	CASSITGQSYGYTF
.	.	TRBV2	TRBJ2-7	11	TGTGCCAGCCAGATCGTGTACGAGCAGTACTTC	CASQIVYEQYF
TRBD1	few	TRBV28	TRBJ2-7	15	TGTGCCAGCAGCCACGGGACAGAGGGCCCAGGGGAGCAGTACTTC	CASSHGTEGPGEQYF
TRBD2	.	TRBV29-1	TRBJ2-5	13	TGCAGCGTTGATTCGGCTAGCGGGGAGACCCAGTACTTC	CSVDSASGETQYF
.	.	TRBV7-8	TRBJ2-1	14	TGTGCCAGCAGCTTAGTTGCGTCCTACAATGAGCAGTTCTTC	CASSLVASYNEQFF
TRBD1	.	TRBV7-9	TRBJ2-3	15	TGTGCCAGCAGCCCGAACGGACAGGGGACAGATACGCAGTATTTT	CASSPNGQGTDTQYF
TRBD1	.	TRBV25-1	TRBJ2-5	15	TGTGCCAGCAAGGGGATAGGGACAGGACAAGAGACCCAGTACTTC	CASKGIGTGQETQYF
TRBD1	.	TRBV5-1	TRBJ2-1	11	TGCGCCAGCAGCAGAGACAGGGTGGAGTTCTTC	CASSRDRVEFF
TRBD1	.	TRBV12-3/TRBV12-4	TRBJ2-5	13	TGTGCCAGCAACAGAGGGACAGAAGAGACCCAGTACTTC	CASNRGTEETQYF
.	.	TRBV19	TRBJ1-4	13	TGTGCCAGTAGGTTGGAGGGAGGCGAAAAACTGTTTTTT	CASRLEGGEKLFF
.	.	TRBV5-8	TRBJ2-1	14	TGTGCCAGCAGCCAGGGACTGCGCGCCAATGAGCAGTTCTTC	CASSQGLRANEQFF
TRBD1	few	TRBV2	TRBJ1-2	15	TGTGCCAGCAGTGAAGGACAGGGGAGAAACTATGGCTACACCTTC	CASSEGQGRNYGYTF
.	.	TRBV5-1	TRBJ2-2	13	TGCGCCAGCAGCACCCAGGGCGCCGGGGAGCTGTTTTTT	CASSTQGAGELFF
TRBD2	.	TRBV6-6	TRBJ2-1	16	TGTGCCAGCAGTACCCTACTAGCGGGCTCCTACAATGAGCAGTTCTTC	CASSTLLAGSYNEQFF
TRBD2	once	TRBV27	TRBJ2-4	18	TGTGCCAGCAGTTTTCGGGCTAGCGGTGGTGTAGGCAAAAACATTCAGTACTTC	CASSFRASGGVGKNIQYF
TRBD2	.	TRBV3-1/TRBV3-2	TRBJ2-7	16	TGTGCCAGCAGCCCTCTAGCGGGAGGGCCTAGGTACGAGCAGTACTTC	CASSPLAGGPRYEQYF
TRBD2	.	TRBV3-1/TRBV3-2	TRBJ2-3	15	TGTGCCAGCAAGCCTAGCGGGACGTTTGGGAATACGCAGTATTTT	CASKPSGTFGNTQYF
.	once	TRBV14	TRBJ2-7	16	TGTGCCAGCAGCCAGGGACTAGGGGGCCTATCCTACGAGCAGTACTTC	CASSQGLGGLSYEQYF
TRBD1	.	TRBV18	TRBJ1-6	16	TGTGCCAGCTCACCACTGGGGACAGGGGATAATTCACCCCTCCACTTT	CASSPLGTGDNSPLHF
.	.	TRBV24-1	TRBJ2-7	13	TGTGCCACCAGTGACCCGACAGGGAGGGAGCAGTACTTC	CATSDPTGREQYF
.	once	TRBV19	TRBJ1-3	14	TGTGCCAGTATGTTACAGGGTGCTGGAAACACCATATATTTT	CASMLQGAGNTIYF
.	.	TRBV29-1	TRBJ2-2	13	TGCAGCGTTGCGGGAGTTCGGGCCGGGGAGCTGTTTTTT	CSVAGVRAGELFF
.	.	TRBV28	TRBJ1-2	13	TGTGCCAGCAGATCCCATGGAGGGAATGGCTACACCTTC	CASRSHGGNGYTF
.	.	TRBV6-5	TRBJ2-7	15	TGTGCCAGCAGTTACTCCGGAGGGAGCTCCTACGAGCAGTACTTC	CASSYSGGSSYEQYF
TRBD2	.	TRBV10-2	TRBJ2-7	15	TGCGCCAGCAGGCCTCGGGGGGGAGATCTGGGCGAGCAGTACTTC	CASRPRGGDLGEQYF
TRBD1	.	TRBV30	TRBJ2-2	15	TGTGCCTGGAGTGTGGACAGGGCGAACACCGGGGAGCTGTTTTTT	CAWSVDRANTGELFF
TRBD2	.	TRBV6-4	TRBJ2-2	15	TGTGCCAGCAGTGACTCTGCGGGAGCCACCGGGGAGCTGTTTTTT	CASSDSAGATGELFF
TRBD1	once	TRBV5-5	TRBJ2-5	14	TGTGCCAGCAGCTTCGGGACAGGTTGGGAGACCCAGTACTTC	CASSFGTGWETQYF
.	.	TRBV2	TRBJ2-1	16	TGTGCCAGCAGTGAAGTCGGGGGAGGCGACTACAATGAGCAGTTCTTC	CASSEVGGGDYNEQFF
TRBD1	.	TRBV3-1/TRBV3-2	TRBJ2-1	15	TGTGCCAGCAGCCTTGGACAGGGGAACGTATATGAGCAGTTCTTC	CASSLGQGNVYEQFF
TRBD1	.	TRBV19	TRBJ2-7	15	TGTGCCAGTAGTCCGACAGGGGGCGCGGTGAAGGAGCAGTACTTC	CASSPTGGAVKEQYF
TRBD1	.	TRBV7-2	TRBJ1-1	18	TGTGCCAGCAGCCCCCCGGGGCAGGGGGCGTATTTGAACACTGAAGCTTTCTTT	CASSPPGQGAYLNTEAFF
.	.	TRBV5-1	TRBJ1-2	15	TGCGCCAGCACCCTCGGGACACCAACCAACTATGGCTACACCTTC	CASTLGTPTNYGYTF
.	once	TRBV9	TRBJ2-2	16	TGTGCCAGCAGCGTTCGGAGGGACGCGAACACCGGGGAGCTGTTTTTT	CASSVRRDANTGELFF
.	.	TRBV7-7	TRBJ2-1	14	TGTGCCAGCAGCTTAACCGCGGGCCACAATGAGCAGTTCTTC	CASSLTAGHNEQFF
TRBD2	.	TRBV7-2	TRBJ2-2	18	TGTGCCAGCAGCTTAACCCAAGGACTAGCGGGAGACACCGGGGAGCTGTTTTTT	CASSLTQGLAGDTGELFF
TRBD1	.	TRBV4-2	TRBJ1-5	16	TGTGCCAGCAGCCACCTGCCGGGACAGGGTGGCCAGCCCCAGCATTTT	CASSHLPGQGGQPQHF
TRBD1	.	TRBV29-1	TRBJ2-1	18	TGCAGCGTTGAAGATGACAGGGGGCTAACTAGCTCCTACAATGAGCAGTTCTTC	CSVEDDRGLTSSYNEQFF
.	.	TRBV27	TRBJ2-1	14	TGTGCCAGCAGTTACGGACTATCCTACAATGAGCAGTTCTTC	CASSYGLSYNEQFF